Listed here is a single TCR beta chain. The antigen is not known. Other DNA sequences of this sample code for an identical CDR3. Assay: immunoSEQ multiplex PCR; the TCRdb copy retains only in-frame clones and omits some. The sample yields roughly 1,600,000 clones, approximately 98.5% seen once. The sample comes from a study of shared clonotypes between healthy human individuals. The wider study: The cohort had two women and three men, ages 18 to 49. Findings and limits, study-wide: Genetic and exposure-history diversity was limited by the few donors. Among donors, the sharing of clonotypes was expected to be influenced by sequencing depth.

Healthy and HIV-negative, the adult donors had no recent acute infections or vaccinations. The CDR3 sequence is 14 residues long. V lost 1 base and J 4 bases, leaving 10 bases between the germline ends. The germline CDR1 and CDR2 sequences are LNHNV and YYDKDF (reference sequence). This rearrangement joins TRBV15 to TRBJ1-1, with D possibly TRBD1 on 5 matching bases. The sequence derives from a man aged 30-40 years in good health. Sample: naive CD4+ T cells sorted from blood. Subset meaning: CD45RA+ positively selected. This CDR3 reads CATSRVGGSTEAFF. DNA for the CDR3: TGTGCCACCAGCAGAGTGGGGGGGAGCACTGAAGCTTTCTTT.